These T cell receptor beta chains were read from a single sample in a study of blood T cell repertoires in COVID-19. Clones were read by immunoSEQ multiplex PCR, and TCRdb kept only the in-frame ones, dropping some. This sample has 100,000 to 150,000 clones, with 86% found just once. Material: peripheral blood. The receptors derive from a human donor in a cohort sampled during active COVID-19. CDR3s include the opening cysteine and the closing phenylalanine or tryptophan. The D gene is left open where the match is weak.

D gene	V gene	J gene	CDR3 protein	CDR3 DNA
.	TRBV5-1	TRBJ2-1	CASSPGGVVNRNEQFF	TGCGCCAGCAGCCCCGGCGGGGTAGTAAATCGCAATGAGCAGTTCTTC
TRBD1	TRBV6-6	TRBJ1-4	CASSPGQGNEKLFF	TGTGCCAGCTCCCCGGGACAGGGTAATGAAAAACTGTTTTTT
TRBD2	TRBV29-1	TRBJ2-7	CSGLAGVDGEQYF	TGCAGCGGGTTAGCGGGAGTCGACGGCGAGCAGTACTTC
.	TRBV19	TRBJ1-5	CASSIASNSNQPQHF	TGTGCCAGTAGTATAGCAAGCAATAGCAATCAGCCCCAGCATTTT
.	TRBV11-1	TRBJ2-7	CASSSDSTYEQYF	TGTGCCAGCAGCTCTGACAGCACCTACGAGCAGTACTTC
.	TRBV2	TRBJ1-5	CASRHREGNQPQHF	TGTGCCAGCAGGCACAGGGAGGGGAATCAGCCCCAGCATTTT
TRBD1	TRBV5-8	TRBJ1-2	CASSPRDRGLANYGYTF	TGTGCCAGCAGTCCCCGGGACAGGGGTCTAGCTAACTATGGCTACACCTTC
.	TRBV28	TRBJ1-6	CASSSRSRVRSPLHF	TGTGCCAGCAGTTCTAGGTCGAGGGTGAGGTCACCCCTCCACTTT
.	TRBV21-1	TRBJ2-7	CASTLLTSGRPLEFYEQYF	TGTGCCAGCACCCTCCTGACTAGCGGGAGGCCCCTAGAGTTCTACGAGCAGTACTTC
TRBD2	TRBV10-3	TRBJ2-3	CAISVSSGNADTQYF	TGTGCCATCAGTGTTAGTAGCGGGAATGCAGATACGCAGTATTTT